The 18 T cell receptor beta chains presented below share a single source sample, sequenced in a study of vaccination and CD4 T cells after COVID-19. TCRdb re-called the PCR reads with MiXCR, one entry per CDR3 protein. The sample carries roughly 16,000 distinct CDR3 sequences, roughly two thirds recorded once. The input for sequencing was CD4+ T cells from blood, taken after SARS-CoV-2 vaccination. These receptor sequences come from a human donor who had recovered from COVID-19.

The sample holds a few counts of this clonotype. This chain joins TRBV7-9 and TRBJ2-2; D not certain. The ends were cut back, 1 base at V and 1 base at J, with 4 bases in the middle. CDR3 length: 14 amino acids. CDR1 SEHNR and CDR2 FQNEAQ come from the germline V gene (reference sequence). CDR3 loop: CASSLVGNTGELFF. Written as DNA, the CDR3 is TGTGCCAGCAGCTTAGTTGGGAACACCGGGGAGCTGTTTTTT.

The chain recombines TRBV2 with TRBJ1-2, with D tentatively TRBD1 (5 bases). This CDR3 has 13 amino acids. Germline-derived CDR1 and CDR2 are SNHLY and FYNNEI. Trimming took 5 bases from V and 4 from J, leaving 11 bases between them. This CDR3 is CASSRGEVYGYTF. CDR3 DNA sequence: TGTGCCAGCAGTAGGGGAGAGGTCTATGGCTACACCTTC.

J is TRBJ2-3 and V is TRBV7-8; 12 bases match TRBD2. Unmatched junction bases numbered 5, after V lost 5 bases and J lost 2 bases. The germline gives CDR1 SGHVS, CDR2 FQNEAQ. The CDR3 has 16 residues. The CDR3 DNA reads as TGTGCCAGCAGCCCGAGGACTAGCGGGAACACAGATACGCAGTATTTT. It yields the protein CASSPRTSGNTDTQYF.

CDR3 loop: CAWSPGTSADTQYF. In DNA, the CDR3 is TGTGCCTGGAGCCCCGGGACTAGTGCAGATACGCAGTATTTT. The chain carries TRBV30 and TRBJ2-3; 8 positions agree with TRBD2. The CDR3 spans 14 residues. Trimming took 3 bases from V and 4 from J; bases not matched to a gene: 6. CDR1 and CDR2 (germline): GTSNPN, SVGIG (reference sequence).

This chain connects TRBV6-5 to TRBJ2-7, with no clear D. There are 14 residues in the CDR3. Per the germline V gene, CDR1 is MNHEY and CDR2 is SVGAGI. V dropped 0 bases and J dropped 2 bases, with 8 bases sitting between them. Written as DNA, the CDR3 is TGTGCCAGCAGTTACTCCACTGTAGCCTACGAGCAGTACTTC. This encodes CASSYSTVAYEQYF.

This clonotype was picked up a small number of times. The chain employs TRBV7-2 and TRBJ2-2; TRBD1 matches at 7 bases. Per the germline V gene, CDR1 is SGHTA and CDR2 is FQGNSA. This CDR3 has 15 residues. V dropped 4 bases and J dropped 4; count of bases not matched to a gene: 6. This CDR3 reads CASSWDSPGTGELFF. CDR3 DNA: TGTGCCAGCAGCTGGGACAGTCCTGGCACCGGGGAGCTGTTTTTT.

In DNA, the CDR3 is TGTGCCAGCAGACGCGTAGACAGCCATAGCAATCAGCCCCAGCATTTT. It is translated as CASRRVDSHSNQPQHF. This chain joins TRBV6-2 or TRBV6-3 and TRBJ1-5; maybe TRBD1 (5 bases). The CDR3 length is 16 residues. Germline CDR1 is MNHEY and CDR2 is SVGEGT. V was clipped by 6 bases and J by 0 bases, with 15 bases between them.

The rearrangement joins TRBV12-3 or TRBV12-4 to TRBJ2-1; a weak D match, TRBD1 (6 bases). Trimming removed 7 bases at V and 4 bases at J, with 17 bases between. The CDR3 covers 15 residues. The CDR3 loop is CASKNPTGDYNEQFF. DNA for the CDR3: TGTGCCAGCAAGAACCCGACAGGAGATTACAATGAGCAGTTCTTC.

This rearrangement joins TRBV7-9 to TRBJ2-3; TRBD2 agrees at 9 bases. The V segment lost 3 bases and the J segment 5 bases; nucleotides outside the gene matches: 9. The CDR3 has 16 amino acids. CDR1 is SEHNR and CDR2 is FQNEAQ in the germline V gene (reference sequence). CDR3 sequence: CASSLGLAPLGDTQYF. CDR3 sequence (DNA): TGTGCCAGCAGCTTGGGACTAGCACCGTTAGGAGATACGCAGTATTTT.

The chain employs TRBV5-1 and TRBJ2-1, with D possibly matching TRBD2 (6 bases). Germline V gives CDR1 SGHRS, CDR2 YFSETQ. Trimming shortened V by 0 bases and J by 7 bases, and 14 bases separated the two germline ends. The CDR3 has 15 residues. CDR3 protein: CASSLAAGTVNEQFF. In DNA form, the CDR3 reads TGCGCCAGCAGCTTGGCCGCGGGGACCGTAAATGAGCAGTTCTTC.

The CDR3 region has the DNA TGTGCCAGCAGCCAAGCACTGAGAAGCACAGATACGCAGTATTTT. It specifies CASSQALRSTDTQYF. V usage is TRBV4-2 and J usage is TRBJ2-3, with D uncertain. The CDR3 is 15 residues long. The germline gives CDR1 LGHNA, CDR2 YNFKEQ. V was cut by 1 base and J by 0 bases, with 8 bases left in between.

V and J are TRBV27 and TRBJ1-2; D may be TRBD1 (5 bases). Germline V gives CDR1 MNHEY, CDR2 SMNVEV (reference sequence). Trimming shortened V by 3 bases and J by 8 bases, and 16 bases separated the two germline ends. This CDR3 spans 14 amino acids. CDR3 amino acids: CASSFNRRALGYTF. The CDR3 DNA reads as TGTGCCAGCAGTTTCAACAGGCGGGCCTTGGGCTACACCTTC.

In its sample, this clonotype was seen a few times. The chain employs TRBV2 and TRBJ2-5; D ambiguous. CDR3 length: 13 residues. Germline V gene data show CDR1 as SNHLY and CDR2 as FYNNEI. V shed 0 bases and J shed 4 bases, with 6 bases lying between them. CDR3 sequence: CASSEAPLETQYF. The CDR3 bases are TGTGCCAGCAGTGAAGCGCCCCTAGAGACCCAGTACTTC.

V gene TRBV27 combines with J gene TRBJ1-4, with 11 bases identical to TRBD1. Trimming took 6 bases from V and 4 from J; bases not matched to a gene: 7. This CDR3 region has 16 residues. Germline V gene sequence: CDR1 MNHEY, CDR2 SMNVEV (reference sequence). The DNA for the CDR3 is TGTGCCAGCAGACGGGGACAGGGGGGTCTTAATGAAAAACTGTTTTTT. Its protein is CASRRGQGGLNEKLFF.

This clonotype has more than one count but fewer than ten. The genes are TRBV7-2 and TRBJ1-2; 7 nucleotides match TRBD1. V gave up 3 bases and J gave up 7 bases; unmatched junction bases: 5. This CDR3 comprises 13 residues. Germline CDR1 reads SGHTA; CDR2 reads FQGNSA. Written as DNA, the CDR3 is TGTGCCAGCAGCTTGGGACAGACCCCTGGCTACACCTTC. This gives the protein CASSLGQTPGYTF.

This chain joins TRBV7-2 and TRBJ2-1; D may be TRBD1 (6 bases). Germline V gives CDR1 SGHTA, CDR2 FQGNSA. The CDR3 spans 13 residues. V lost 5 bases to trimming and J lost 8 bases, with 13 bases between them. In nucleotides, the CDR3 is TGTGCCAGCAGCAACCAGGGGTTCGATGAGCAGTTCTTC. Its protein product is CASSNQGFDEQFF. The variable domain in full, completed from reference TRBV7-2 and TRBJ2-1, reads GAGVSQSPSNKVTEKGKDVELRCDPISGHTALYWYRQSLGQGLEFLIYFQGNSAPDKSGLPSDRFSAERTGGSVSTLTIQRTQQEDSAVYLCASSNQGFDEQFFGPGTRLTVL.

The CDR3: CATGGGTTDTQYF. As DNA, the CDR3 is TGTGCCACCGGCGGGGGGACTACAGATACGCAGTATTTT. This sequence joins TRBV19 and TRBJ2-3, with TRBD2 matching over 8 bases. This CDR3 region has 13 residues. Trimming removed 10 bases from V and 3 bases from J; junction bases left unmatched: 6. Germline V gives CDR1 LNHDA, CDR2 SQIVND (reference sequence).

V and J are TRBV7-3 and TRBJ2-2; 10 bases are shared with TRBD1. With V trimmed by 1 base and J by 6 bases, 2 bases remained unmatched. This CDR3 comprises 15 residues. CDR1 is SGHTA, CDR2 FQGTGA, per germline. The CDR3 bases are TGTGCCAGCAGCTTAAGTGGGACAGGGGCCGGGGAGCTGTTTTTT. Translation gives CASSLSGTGAGELFF.